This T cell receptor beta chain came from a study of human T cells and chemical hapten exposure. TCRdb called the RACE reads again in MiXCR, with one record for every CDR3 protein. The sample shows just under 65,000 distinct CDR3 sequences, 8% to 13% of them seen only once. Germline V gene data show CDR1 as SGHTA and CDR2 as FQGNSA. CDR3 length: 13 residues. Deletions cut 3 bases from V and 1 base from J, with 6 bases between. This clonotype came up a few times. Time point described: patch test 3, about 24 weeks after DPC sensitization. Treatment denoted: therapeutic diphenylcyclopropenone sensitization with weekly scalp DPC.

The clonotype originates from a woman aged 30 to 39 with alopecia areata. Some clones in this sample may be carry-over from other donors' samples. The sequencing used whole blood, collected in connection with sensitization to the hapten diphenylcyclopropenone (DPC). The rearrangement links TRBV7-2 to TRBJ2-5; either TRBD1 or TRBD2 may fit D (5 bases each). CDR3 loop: CASSFGAQETQYF. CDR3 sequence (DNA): TGTGCCAGCAGCTTCGGGGCCCAAGAGACCCAGTACTTC.